The 20 T cell receptor beta chains below were found in one sample sequenced in a study of cytomegalovirus exposure and HLA in healthy donors. PCR amplification relied on 60 Vbeta primers (plus 13 Jbeta primers). Libraries were prepared by immunoSEQ multiplex PCR; TCRdb keeps only in-frame clonotypes and omits some of them. Of roughly 200,000 clones detected, about an eighth appear once; the ten largest clones hold 7.8%. Sequenced: PBMCs. The receptors derive from a man aged 45 to 65 in good health and CMV-seropositive.

This clone was detected a few times. The rearrangement links TRBV18 to TRBJ2-3; D perhaps matches TRBD1 (5 bases). Per germline, CDR1 KGHSH and CDR2 LQKENI. The CDR3 runs to 15 residues. V was shortened by 2 bases and J by 4 bases, with 13 bases between the two germline ends. In DNA, the CDR3 is TGTGCCAGCTCACCAAATGGGGAACAGGCAGATACGCAGTATTTT. It specifies CASSPNGEQADTQYF.

This clone turned up a few times. This chain links TRBV28 with TRBJ2-2, with D unresolved. The CDR3 totals 15 residues. Germline values: CDR1 MDHEN, CDR2 SYDVKM. V lost 4 bases, J lost 4 bases, and 13 bases lay in between. Here the CDR3 reads CASSSILLTTGELFF. The CDR3 region has the DNA TGTGCCAGCAGTTCGATCCTACTTACCACCGGGGAGCTGTTTTTT.

This clone has only a few counts. The chain recombines TRBV2 with TRBJ1-1; no firm D call. The V end lost 7 bases, the J end lost 1 base, and 13 bases lay between the germline ends. Germline CDR1 is SNHLY and CDR2 is FYNNEI. CDR3 length: 14 amino acids. The CDR3 region has the DNA TGTGCCAGCAATCTTGAGAGAACGAACACTGAAGCTTTCTTT. As protein: CASNLERTNTEAFF.

The V and J genes are TRBV11-2 and TRBJ2-1; tentatively, D is TRBD2 (5 bases). The CDR3 is 12 residues long. Germline assignment: CDR1 SGHAT and CDR2 FQNNGV. V lost 5 bases, J lost 11 bases, and 13 bases lay in between. Here the CDR3 DNA reads TGTGCCAGCAGCCCCTTCGGGGTGCAGCAGTTCTTC. This translates into CASSPFGVQQFF.

V gene TRBV28 combines with J gene TRBJ1-1; 7 bases align to TRBD1. Per the germline V gene, CDR1 is MDHEN and CDR2 is SYDVKM. V was pared by 7 bases and J by 5 bases, with 10 bases of the junction left unmatched. The CDR3 runs 14 residues. CDR3 amino acids: CASTPGDRETEAFF. CDR3 sequence (DNA): TGTGCCAGCACCCCTGGAGACAGGGAGACTGAAGCTTTCTTT.

This chain uses TRBV25-1 with TRBJ2-1, with D hard to call. This CDR3 has 15 amino acids. V gave up 7 bases and J gave up 0 bases, with 13 bases separating them. The germline CDR1 and CDR2 sequences are MGHDK and SYGVNS. The CDR3 DNA reads as TGTGCCAGCAAAAACCCAGGTAGCTCCTACAATGAGCAGTTCTTC. This gives the protein CASKNPGSSYNEQFF.

This clone was seen more than once but under ten times. The chain has TRBV7-2 and TRBJ2-5; TRBD2 matches 7 bases. With V trimmed by 5 bases and J by 5 bases, 8 bases remained unmatched. The CDR3 runs 14 residues. Germline CDR1 SGHTA, CDR2 FQGNSA. CDR3 in DNA: TGTGCCAGCAGCCCCTACGGGGGGTTGGAGACCCAGTACTTC. It yields the protein CASSPYGGLETQYF.

This clone was seen more than once but under ten times. This rearrangement joins TRBV7-3 to TRBJ1-1; TRBD1 matches at 10 bases. J was trimmed by 5 bases and V by 5 bases; bases with no gene match: 5. Germline V gene data show CDR1 as SGHTA and CDR2 as FQGTGA. The CDR3 covers 14 residues. CDR3 DNA: TGTGCCAGCAGCGTGGGACAGGGGTATACTGAAGCTTTCTTT. Translating it yields CASSVGQGYTEAFF.

The chain employs TRBV5-4 and TRBJ2-4; D unclear. Deletions cut 4 bases from V and 1 base from J, with 9 bases between. The germline gives CDR1 SGHNT, CDR2 YYREEE (reference sequence). The CDR3 runs to 14 residues. The CDR3 sequence is CASSPSKAKNIQYF. In DNA form, the CDR3 reads TGTGCCAGCAGCCCCAGTAAGGCCAAAAACATTCAGTACTTC.

This clone was counted only a few times. J is TRBJ2-2 and V is TRBV5-1, with D tentatively TRBD2 (6 bases). Germline V gene sequence: CDR1 SGHRS, CDR2 YFSETQ. The CDR3 loop spans 16 amino acids. V was shortened by 1 base and J by 5 bases, with 15 bases between the two germline ends. The chain's CDR3 is CASSLPRLGGTGELFF. CDR3 sequence (DNA): TGCGCCAGCAGCTTGCCCCGACTCGGAGGGACCGGGGAGCTGTTTTTT.

This clone has just a few counts. The rearrangement links TRBV7-2 to TRBJ1-4, with TRBD1 matching over 11 bases. The CDR3 loop spans 18 amino acids. V trimming: 0 bases; J trimming: 3 bases; junction bases outside the gene matches: 6. The V gene's germline CDR1 is SGHTA and CDR2 FQGNSA. CDR3 DNA: TGTGCCAGCAGCTTAGCGGGTGCGGGACAGGGGGCTAATGAAAAACTGTTTTTT. Translated: CASSLAGAGQGANEKLFF.

The CDR3 sequence is CASSRSGESTDTQYF. As DNA, the CDR3 is TGTGCCAGTAGTAGGTCCGGGGAAAGCACAGATACGCAGTATTTT. V usage is TRBV19 and J usage is TRBJ2-3; tentatively, D is TRBD2 (5 bases). The CDR3 runs to 15 residues. Germline V gene sequence: CDR1 LNHDA, CDR2 SQIVND (reference sequence). V lost 4 bases to trimming and J lost 0 bases, with 11 bases between them.

This clone has more than one count but fewer than ten. The rearrangement joins TRBV6-5 to TRBJ1-3; D remains unclear. CDR1 MNHEY and CDR2 SVGAGI come from the germline V gene. V lost 4 bases and J lost 4, with 5 bases in between. This CDR3 contains 12 residues. DNA for the CDR3: TGTGCCAGCAGTTTACAGGGAAACACCATATATTTT. Protein sequence: CASSLQGNTIYF.

This clone was seen more than once but under ten times. The chain employs TRBV10-3 and TRBJ1-2; no clear D gene. V lost 2 bases and J 6 bases, leaving 13 bases between the germline ends. Germline values: CDR1 ENHRY, CDR2 SYGVKD. The CDR3 covers 14 residues. The CDR3 spells CAISEPRGLNGYTF. The CDR3 nucleotides are TGTGCCATCAGTGAGCCGAGAGGGCTCAATGGCTACACCTTC.

This clone appeared a few times. V usage is TRBV28 and J usage is TRBJ2-7; 8 bases line up with TRBD2. Unmatched junction bases numbered 5, after V lost 7 bases and J lost 0 bases. Germline-derived CDR1 and CDR2 are MDHEN and SYDVKM. The CDR3 covers 14 residues. As DNA, the CDR3 is TGTGCCAGCACCCGGGGGGGGAGCTCCTACGAGCAGTACGTC. Encoded protein: CASTRGGSSYEQYV.

The chain uses TRBV4-3 and TRBJ2-5, with 8 bases aligning to TRBD2. The CDR3 is made up of 16 amino acids. The germline V gene has CDR1 LGHNA and CDR2 YSLEER. V shed 0 bases, J shed 4 bases, and the junction held 7 bases outside the gene matches. The CDR3 here is CASSQDVAGGRETQYF. CDR3 nucleotides: TGCGCCAGCAGCCAAGATGTGGCGGGGGGCCGAGAGACCCAGTACTTC.

The V gene is TRBV28, the J gene TRBJ1-2; D is undetermined. V dropped 5 bases and J dropped 5 bases, with 6 bases sitting between them. The CDR3 runs 11 residues. Germline lookup yields CDR1 MDHEN and CDR2 SYDVKM. The CDR3 DNA is TGTGCCAGCAGTGGGAGATATGGCTACACCTTC. Translating gives CASSGRYGYTF.

The V gene is TRBV9, the J gene TRBJ1-1; D gene ambiguous. V was shortened by 0 bases and J by 1 base, with 16 bases between the two germline ends. Per the germline V gene, CDR1 is SGDLS and CDR2 is YYNGEE. The CDR3 is made up of 17 amino acids. The CDR3 DNA follows: TGTGCCAGCAGCGTAGACGGCAGCCTGGGGAGGAACACTGAAGCTTTCTTT. Its translation: CASSVDGSLGRNTEAFF.

This chain connects TRBV14 to TRBJ1-6; D unresolved. V was shortened by 1 base and J by 3 bases, with 19 bases between the two germline ends. The CDR3 is 19 amino acids. Per the germline V gene, CDR1 is SGHDN and CDR2 is FVKESK. The CDR3 loop is CASSQGYRAEFYYNSPLHF. The CDR3 DNA reads as TGTGCCAGCAGCCAAGGGTACCGAGCTGAATTTTACTATAATTCACCCCTCCACTTT.

This clone was observed a few times. This chain connects TRBV6-4 to TRBJ2-3, with 7 bases that match TRBD1. Trimming removed 6 bases from V and 0 bases from J; junction bases left unmatched: 6. Looked up from germline, CDR1 is MRHNA and CDR2 is SNTAGT. The CDR3 has 15 residues. The CDR3 region is CASSRDSSSTDTQYF. In nucleotides, the CDR3 is TGTGCCAGCAGCCGGGACAGCTCTAGCACAGATACGCAGTATTTT.